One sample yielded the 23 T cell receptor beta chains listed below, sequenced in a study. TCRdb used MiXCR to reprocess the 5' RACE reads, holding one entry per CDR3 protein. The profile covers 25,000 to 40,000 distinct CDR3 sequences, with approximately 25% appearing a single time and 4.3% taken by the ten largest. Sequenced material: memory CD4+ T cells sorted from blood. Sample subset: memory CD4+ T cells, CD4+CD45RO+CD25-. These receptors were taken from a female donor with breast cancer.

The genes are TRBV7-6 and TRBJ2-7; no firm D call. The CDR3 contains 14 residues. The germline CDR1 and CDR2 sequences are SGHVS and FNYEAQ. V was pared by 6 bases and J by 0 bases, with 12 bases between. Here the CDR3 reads CASRSSPSSYEQYF. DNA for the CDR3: TGTGCCAGCAGGTCATCCCCGAGCTCCTACGAGCAGTACTTC.

The CDR3 protein is CATGQGSSGELFF. CDR3 nucleotides: TGTGCCACCGGGCAGGGATCGTCCGGGGAGCTGTTTTTT. The J gene is TRBJ2-2, the V gene TRBV24-1; D possibly corresponds to TRBD1 (5 bases). Trimming shortened V by 9 bases and J by 6 bases, and 13 bases separated the two germline ends. The germline V gene encodes CDR1 KGHDR and CDR2 SFDVKD. The CDR3 totals 13 residues.

CDR3 DNA: TGTGCCATCAGCAGACATGAAACAGGGAACACTGAAGCTTTCTTT. Amino acids: CAISRHETGNTEAFF. The chain joins TRBV10-3 to TRBJ1-1; D possibly corresponds to TRBD1 (5 bases). V was shortened by 6 bases and J by 1 base, with 15 bases between the two germline ends. Germline values: CDR1 ENHRY, CDR2 SYGVKD. The CDR3 runs 15 residues.

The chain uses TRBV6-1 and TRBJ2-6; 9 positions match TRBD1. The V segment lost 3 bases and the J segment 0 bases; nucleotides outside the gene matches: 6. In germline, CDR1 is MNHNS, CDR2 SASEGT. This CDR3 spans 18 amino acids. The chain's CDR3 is CASSDPGQGSSGANVLTF. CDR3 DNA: TGTGCCAGCAGTGATCCGGGACAGGGAAGCTCTGGGGCCAACGTCCTGACTTTC.

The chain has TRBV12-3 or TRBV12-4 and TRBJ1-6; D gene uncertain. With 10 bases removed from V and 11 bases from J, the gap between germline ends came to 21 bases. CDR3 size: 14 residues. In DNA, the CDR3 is TGTGCCACTTCATCTACGCTTTTTGGTCCACCCCTCCACTTT. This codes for CATSSTLFGPPLHF.

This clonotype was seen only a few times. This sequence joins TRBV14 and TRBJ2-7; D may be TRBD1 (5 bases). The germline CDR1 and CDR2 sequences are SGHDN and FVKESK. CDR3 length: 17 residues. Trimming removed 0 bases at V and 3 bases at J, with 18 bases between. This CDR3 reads CASSQDLPTTVYYEQYF. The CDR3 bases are TGTGCCAGCAGCCAAGATCTCCCAACGACAGTTTACTACGAGCAGTACTTC.

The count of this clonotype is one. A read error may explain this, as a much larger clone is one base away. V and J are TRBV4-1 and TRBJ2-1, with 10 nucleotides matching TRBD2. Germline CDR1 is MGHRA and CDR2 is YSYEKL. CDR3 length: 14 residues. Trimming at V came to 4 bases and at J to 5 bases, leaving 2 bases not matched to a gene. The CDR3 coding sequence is TGCGCCAGCAGCCGGGGGACTAGCGACAATGAGCAGTTCTTC. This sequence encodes CASSRGTSDNEQFF.

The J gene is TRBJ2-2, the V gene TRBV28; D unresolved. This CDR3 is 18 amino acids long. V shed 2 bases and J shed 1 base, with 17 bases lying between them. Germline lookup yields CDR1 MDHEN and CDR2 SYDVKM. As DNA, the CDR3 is TGTGCCAGCAGTTTAATCCTCGGTATGGGTTTGAACACCGGGGAGCTGTTTTTT. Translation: CASSLILGMGLNTGELFF.

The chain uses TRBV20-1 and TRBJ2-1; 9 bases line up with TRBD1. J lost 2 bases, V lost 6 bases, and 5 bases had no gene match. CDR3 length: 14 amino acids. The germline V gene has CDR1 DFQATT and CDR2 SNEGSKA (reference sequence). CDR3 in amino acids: CSAIGQGPYNEQFF. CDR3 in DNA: TGCAGTGCCATTGGACAGGGGCCCTACAATGAGCAGTTCTTC.

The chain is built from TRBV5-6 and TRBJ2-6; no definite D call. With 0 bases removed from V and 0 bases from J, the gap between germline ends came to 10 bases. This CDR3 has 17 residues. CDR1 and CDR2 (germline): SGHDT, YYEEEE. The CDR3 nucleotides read TGTGCCAGCAGCTTGGTTTCAGCATTCTCTGGGGCCAACGTCCTGACTTTC. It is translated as CASSLVSAFSGANVLTF.

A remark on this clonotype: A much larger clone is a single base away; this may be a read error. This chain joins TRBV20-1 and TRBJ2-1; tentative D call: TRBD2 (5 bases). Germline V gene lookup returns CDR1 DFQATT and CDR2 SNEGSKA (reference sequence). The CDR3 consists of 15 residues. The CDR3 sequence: CSARPPSSSYNGQFF. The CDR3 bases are TGCAGTGCTAGGCCTCCCTCTAGCTCCTACAATGGGCAGTTCTTC.

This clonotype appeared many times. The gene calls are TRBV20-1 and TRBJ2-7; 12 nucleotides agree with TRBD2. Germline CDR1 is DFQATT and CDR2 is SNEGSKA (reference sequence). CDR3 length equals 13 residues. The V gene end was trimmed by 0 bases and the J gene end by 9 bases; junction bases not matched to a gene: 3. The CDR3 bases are TGCAGTGCTAGAGATCAACTAGCGGGAGGGCAGTACTTC. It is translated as CSARDQLAGGQYF.

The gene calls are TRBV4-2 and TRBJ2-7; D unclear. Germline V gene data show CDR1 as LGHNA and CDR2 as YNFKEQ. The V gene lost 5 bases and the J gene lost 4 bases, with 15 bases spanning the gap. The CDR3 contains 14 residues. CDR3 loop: CASSSGYGEYEQYF. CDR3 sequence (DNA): TGTGCCAGCAGCTCGGGCTACGGCGAGTACGAGCAGTACTTC.

The CDR3 loop is CASSSDPGLAGDTQYF. The CDR3, as DNA: TGTGCCAGCAGTTCCGACCCCGGACTAGCCGGAGATACGCAGTATTTT. The genes are TRBV27 and TRBJ2-3; TRBD2 aligns across 8 bases. From germline, CDR1 is MNHEY and CDR2 SMNVEV (reference sequence). This CDR3 comprises 16 residues. V dropped 4 bases and J dropped 5; count of bases not matched to a gene: 11.

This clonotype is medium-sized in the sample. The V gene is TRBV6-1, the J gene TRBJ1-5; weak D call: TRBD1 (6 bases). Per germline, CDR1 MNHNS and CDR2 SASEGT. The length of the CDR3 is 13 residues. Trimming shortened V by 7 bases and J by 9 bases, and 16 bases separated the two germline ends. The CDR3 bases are TGTGCCAGCACCGAAACGGGGGCAGGGCCCCAGCATTTT. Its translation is CASTETGAGPQHF.

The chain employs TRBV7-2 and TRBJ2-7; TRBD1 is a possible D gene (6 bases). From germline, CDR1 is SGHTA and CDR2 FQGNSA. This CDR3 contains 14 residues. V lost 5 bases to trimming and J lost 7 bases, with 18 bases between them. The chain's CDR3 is CASSVRTGYSEQYF. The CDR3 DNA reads TGTGCCAGCAGCGTCAGAACAGGGTATTCGGAGCAGTACTTC. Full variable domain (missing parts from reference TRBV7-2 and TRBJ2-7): GAGVSQSPSNKVTEKGKDVELRCDPISGHTALYWYRQSLGQGLEFLIYFQGNSAPDKSGLPSDRFSAERTGGSVSTLTIQRTQQEDSAVYLCASSVRTGYSEQYFGPGTRLTVT.

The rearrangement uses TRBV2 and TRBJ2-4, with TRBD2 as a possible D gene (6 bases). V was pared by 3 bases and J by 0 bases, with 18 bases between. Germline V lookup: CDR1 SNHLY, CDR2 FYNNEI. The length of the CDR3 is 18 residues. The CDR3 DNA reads TGTGCCAGCAGTGATTTAGCGGCCGAAAGACTAGCCAAAAACATTCAGTACTTC. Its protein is CASSDLAAERLAKNIQYF.

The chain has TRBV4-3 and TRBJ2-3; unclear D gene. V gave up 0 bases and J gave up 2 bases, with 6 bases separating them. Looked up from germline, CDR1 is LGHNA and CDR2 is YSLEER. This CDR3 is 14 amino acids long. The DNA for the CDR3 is TGCGCCAGCAGCCAAGATCCCACCACAGATACGCAGTATTTT. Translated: CASSQDPTTDTQYF.

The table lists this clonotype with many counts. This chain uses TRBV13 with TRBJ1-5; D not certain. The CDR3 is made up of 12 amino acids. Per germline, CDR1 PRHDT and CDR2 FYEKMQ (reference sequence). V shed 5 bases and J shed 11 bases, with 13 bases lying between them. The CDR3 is CASSEASGTQHF. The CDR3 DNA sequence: TGTGCCAGCAGCGAAGCCTCCGGGACCCAGCATTTT.

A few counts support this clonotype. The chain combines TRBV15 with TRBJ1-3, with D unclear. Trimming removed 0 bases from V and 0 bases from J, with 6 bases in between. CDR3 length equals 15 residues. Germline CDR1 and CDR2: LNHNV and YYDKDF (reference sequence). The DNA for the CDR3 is TGTGCCACCAGCAGAGATCTGAGCTCTGGAAACACCATATATTTT. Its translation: CATSRDLSSGNTIYF.

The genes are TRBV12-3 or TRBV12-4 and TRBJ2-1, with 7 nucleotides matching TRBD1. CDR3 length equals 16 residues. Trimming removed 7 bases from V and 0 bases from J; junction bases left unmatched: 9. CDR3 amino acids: CASTITGALSYNEQFF. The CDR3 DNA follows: TGTGCCAGCACCATAACAGGGGCCCTCTCCTACAATGAGCAGTTCTTC.

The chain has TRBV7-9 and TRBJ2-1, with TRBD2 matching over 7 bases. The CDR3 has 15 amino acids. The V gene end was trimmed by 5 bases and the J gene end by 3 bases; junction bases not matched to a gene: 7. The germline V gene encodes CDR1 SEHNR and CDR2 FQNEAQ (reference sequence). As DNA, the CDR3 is TGTGCCAGCAGCCCGTGGGGGGAGGGCTACAATGAGCAGTTCTTC. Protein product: CASSPWGEGYNEQFF.

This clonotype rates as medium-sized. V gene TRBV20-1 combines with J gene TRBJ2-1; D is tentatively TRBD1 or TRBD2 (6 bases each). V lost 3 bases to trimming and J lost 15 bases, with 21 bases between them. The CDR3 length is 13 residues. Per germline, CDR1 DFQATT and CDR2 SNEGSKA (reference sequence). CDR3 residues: CSARDSIGTLVFF. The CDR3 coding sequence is TGCAGTGCTAGGGACAGTATAGGGACTCTTGTGTTCTTC.